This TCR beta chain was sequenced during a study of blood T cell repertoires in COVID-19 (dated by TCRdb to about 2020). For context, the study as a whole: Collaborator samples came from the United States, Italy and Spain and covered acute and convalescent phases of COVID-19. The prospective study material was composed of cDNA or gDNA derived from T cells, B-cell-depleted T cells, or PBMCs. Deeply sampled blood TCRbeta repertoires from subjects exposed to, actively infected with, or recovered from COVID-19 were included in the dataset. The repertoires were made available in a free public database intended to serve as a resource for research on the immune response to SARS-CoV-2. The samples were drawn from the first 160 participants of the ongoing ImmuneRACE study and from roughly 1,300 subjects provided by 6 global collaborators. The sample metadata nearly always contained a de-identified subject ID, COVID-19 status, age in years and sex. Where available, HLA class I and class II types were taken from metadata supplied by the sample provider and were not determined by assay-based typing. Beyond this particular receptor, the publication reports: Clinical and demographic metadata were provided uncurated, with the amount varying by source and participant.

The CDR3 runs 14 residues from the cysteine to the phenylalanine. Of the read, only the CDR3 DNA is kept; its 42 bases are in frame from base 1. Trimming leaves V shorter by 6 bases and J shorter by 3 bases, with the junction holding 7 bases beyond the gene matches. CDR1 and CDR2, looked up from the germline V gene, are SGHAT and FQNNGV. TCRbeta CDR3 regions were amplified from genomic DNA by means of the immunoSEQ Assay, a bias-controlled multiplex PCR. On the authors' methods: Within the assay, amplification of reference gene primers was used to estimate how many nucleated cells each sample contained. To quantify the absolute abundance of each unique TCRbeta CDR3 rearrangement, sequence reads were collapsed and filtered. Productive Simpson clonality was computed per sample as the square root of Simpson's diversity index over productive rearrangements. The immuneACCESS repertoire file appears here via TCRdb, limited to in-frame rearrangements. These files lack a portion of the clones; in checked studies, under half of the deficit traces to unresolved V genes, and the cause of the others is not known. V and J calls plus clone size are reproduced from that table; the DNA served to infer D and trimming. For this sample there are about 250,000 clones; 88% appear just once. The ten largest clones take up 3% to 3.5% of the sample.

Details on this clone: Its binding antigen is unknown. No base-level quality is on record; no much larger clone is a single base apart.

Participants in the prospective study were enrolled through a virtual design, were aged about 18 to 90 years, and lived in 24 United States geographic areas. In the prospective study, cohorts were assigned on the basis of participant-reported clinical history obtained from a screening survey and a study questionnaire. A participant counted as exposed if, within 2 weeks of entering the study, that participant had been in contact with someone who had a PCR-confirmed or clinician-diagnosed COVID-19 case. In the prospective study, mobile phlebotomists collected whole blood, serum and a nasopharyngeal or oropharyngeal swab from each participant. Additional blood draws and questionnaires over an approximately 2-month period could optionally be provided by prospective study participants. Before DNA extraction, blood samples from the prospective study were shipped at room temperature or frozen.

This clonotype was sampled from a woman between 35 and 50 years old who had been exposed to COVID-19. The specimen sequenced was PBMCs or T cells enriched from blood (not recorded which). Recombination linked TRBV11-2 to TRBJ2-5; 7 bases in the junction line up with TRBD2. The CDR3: CASRGGANKETQYF. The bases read TGTGCCAGCAGGGGAGGGGCGAACAAAGAGACCCAGTACTTC.